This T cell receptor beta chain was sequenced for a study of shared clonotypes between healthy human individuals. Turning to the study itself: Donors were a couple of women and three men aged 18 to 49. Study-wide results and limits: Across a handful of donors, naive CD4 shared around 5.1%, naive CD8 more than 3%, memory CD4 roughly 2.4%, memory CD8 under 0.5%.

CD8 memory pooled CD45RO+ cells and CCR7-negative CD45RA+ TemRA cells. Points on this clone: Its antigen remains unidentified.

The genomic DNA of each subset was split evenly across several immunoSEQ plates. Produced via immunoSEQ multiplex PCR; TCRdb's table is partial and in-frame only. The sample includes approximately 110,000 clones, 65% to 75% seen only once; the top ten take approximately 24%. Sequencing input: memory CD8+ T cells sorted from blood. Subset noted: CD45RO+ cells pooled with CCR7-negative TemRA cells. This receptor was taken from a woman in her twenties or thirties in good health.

The CDR3 loop is CASSLDRVGSAQETQYF. Written as DNA, the CDR3 is TGTGCCAGCAGCTTAGATAGGGTCGGGTCGGCCCAAGAGACCCAGTACTTC. This chain joins TRBV7-2 and TRBJ2-5; D is ambiguous. The CDR3 loop spans 17 amino acids. V dropped 1 base and J dropped 1 base, with 16 bases sitting between them. Germline V gene lookup returns CDR1 SGHTA and CDR2 FQGNSA. Together with reference TRBV7-2 and TRBJ2-5, the CDR3 gives the full variable domain: GAGVSQSPSNKVTEKGKDVELRCDPISGHTALYWYRQSLGQGLEFLIYFQGNSAPDKSGLPSDRFSAERTGGSVSTLTIQRTQQEDSAVYLCASSLDRVGSAQETQYFGPGTRLLVL.